This T cell receptor beta chain was observed in a study of Ad26.COV2.S vaccination and SARS-CoV-2 variants. Study observations and caveats: Reportedly, spike-specific CD8+ and CD4+ T cell responses achieved substantial breadth once vaccination had taken place.

V was clipped by 7 bases and J by 1 base; unmatched bases: 8. CDR3 size: 15 residues. Germline CDR1 reads MGHRA; CDR2 reads YSYEKL. Libraries were prepared by immunoSEQ multiplex PCR; TCRdb keeps only in-frame clonotypes and omits some of them. The table lists about 350,000 clones, 70% to 90% of them singletons. Treatment here: around 19 received Ad26.COV2.S at low or high dose, single or two shots; about 5 received placebo; per-sample allocation not given. The samples were gathered on day 63 after the first injection of vaccine or placebo. As concerns this clone: The target antigen is unknown.

This receptor was taken from a person between 18 and 65 years old who received the Ad26.COV2.S COVID-19 vaccine or a placebo. The chain links TRBV4-1 to TRBJ2-3; 7 bases agree with TRBD2. The specimen was peripheral blood, collected in a trial of Ad26.COV2.S vaccine versus placebo. The CDR3 spells CASTGRGSGTDTQYF. In nucleotides, the CDR3 is TGCGCCAGCACTGGGCGGGGGTCGGGCACAGATACGCAGTATTTT.